This entry concerns a single T cell receptor beta chain. Its antigen is unknown. Germline V gene lookup returns CDR1 LNHNV and CDR2 YYDKDF (reference sequence). V lost 6 bases and J 7 bases, leaving 10 bases between the germline ends. This CDR3 has 11 residues. Assay execution proceeded at the deep level. The data were produced by immunoSEQ multiplex PCR, yet TCRdb's version contains in-frame clones alone and is incomplete. This sample carries approximately 2.5 million clones, 93% of them seen once, and the ten largest clones take roughly 0.39%. This entry belongs to a study of shared clonotypes between healthy human individuals. The study, taken as a whole, reports: What naive subsets generally showed was a larger estimated richness than memory subsets showed.

The chain is built from TRBV15 and TRBJ2-7; D not resolved. The sequence was obtained from a young man in good health. Some clones in this sample may be carry-over from other donors' samples. Source material: naive CD4+ T cells from PBMCs. The subset denotes: CD45RA+ positively selected. CDR3: CATRVGREQYF. The CDR3 DNA sequence: TGTGCCACCAGAGTAGGACGGGAGCAGTACTTC.